The rows below give T cell receptor beta chains drawn from one sample of a study of PD-L1 blockade in urothelial cancer. The data were produced by immunoSEQ multiplex PCR, yet TCRdb's version contains in-frame clones alone and is incomplete. The sample contains tens of thousands of clones, nearly 90% of which appear only once. Specimen: PBMCs, collected around atezolizumab (anti-PD-L1) treatment. The receptors were gathered from a man aged 55 to 69 with urothelial cancer. Both conserved end residues are trimmed from each CDR3. Fields, in order: V gene, CDR3 protein.

v_call: TRBV7-9
cdr3_aa: ASSDQRGVNTGELF

v_call: TRBV7-9
cdr3_aa: ASSLGTTTGGSYEQY

v_call: TRBV25-1
cdr3_aa: ASSERGSLYGYT

v_call: TRBV10-1
cdr3_aa: ASSHAGGLSNEQF

v_call: TRBV7-2
cdr3_aa: ASSLLAGGGFEKLF

v_call: TRBV2
cdr3_aa: ASDRDRNYEQY

v_call: TRBV5-1
cdr3_aa: ASSLLTGVVGTEAF

v_call: TRBV7-9
cdr3_aa: ATETGYAEAF

v_call: TRBV10-1
cdr3_aa: ASAAGSSRDTQY

v_call: TRBV4-1
cdr3_aa: ASSQDNRGSSYEQY

v_call: TRBV6-1
cdr3_aa: ASSDRTNVSRLNQPQH

v_call: TRBV11-2
cdr3_aa: ASSLTGVNTEAF

v_call: TRBV5-4
cdr3_aa: ASSSIGSNQPQH

v_call: TRBV11-3
cdr3_aa: ASSSGGLSTGELF

v_call: TRBV19
cdr3_aa: ASSHGTGDYGYT

v_call: TRBV30
cdr3_aa: AWTTWGDLNYGYT

v_call: TRBV30
cdr3_aa: AWSATGGYTDTQY

v_call: TRBV4-1
cdr3_aa: ASSSQGRNYGYT

v_call: TRBV29-1
cdr3_aa: SVSLGATYEQY

v_call: TRBV5-6
cdr3_aa: ASSLGAPQGNEQF

v_call: TRBV27
cdr3_aa: ASSSYTGELF

v_call: TRBV15
cdr3_aa: TTSHDRGIPGNTIY

v_call: TRBV5-4
cdr3_aa: ASSPGTSGFLSYNEQF

v_call: TRBV7-9
cdr3_aa: ASSLVNPGDNEQF